The T cell receptor beta chain described here comes from a study of blood T cell repertoires in COVID-19. Study background: Material from acute and convalescent COVID-19 was sourced from the United States, Italy and Spain. Nucleic acid was either cDNA or gDNA, and it came from T cells, B-cell-depleted T cells, or PBMCs.

Trimming took 9 bases from V and 3 from J, leaving 21 bases between them. The germline V gene has CDR1 LNHDA and CDR2 SQIVND (reference sequence). CDR3 length equals 15 residues. The table came from immunoSEQ multiplex PCR; TCRdb's copy has only in-frame clones and leaves some out. The sample lists about 100,000 clones, 80% to 85% occurring once. This clone appeared once. This TCR came from a human donor in a cohort sampled during active COVID-19. The sample comprised peripheral blood. The chain employs TRBV19 and TRBJ2-7; D possibly corresponds to TRBD2 (6 bases). The CDR3 spells CASRGTFGTDYEQYF. CDR3 DNA sequence: TGTGCCAGCCGAGGGACTTTCGGGACTGACTACGAGCAGTACTTC.